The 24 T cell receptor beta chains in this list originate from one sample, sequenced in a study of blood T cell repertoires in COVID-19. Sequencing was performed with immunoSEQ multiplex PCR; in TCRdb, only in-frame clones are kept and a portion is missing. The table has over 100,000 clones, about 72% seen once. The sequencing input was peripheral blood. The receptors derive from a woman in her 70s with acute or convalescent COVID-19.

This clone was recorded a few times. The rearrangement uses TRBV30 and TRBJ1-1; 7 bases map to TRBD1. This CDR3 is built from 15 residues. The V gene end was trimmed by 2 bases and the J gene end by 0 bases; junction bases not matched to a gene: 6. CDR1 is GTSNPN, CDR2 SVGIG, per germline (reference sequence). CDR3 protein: CAWSKPGQLNTEAFF. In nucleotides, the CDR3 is TGTGCCTGGAGTAAACCGGGACAGCTGAACACTGAAGCTTTCTTT.

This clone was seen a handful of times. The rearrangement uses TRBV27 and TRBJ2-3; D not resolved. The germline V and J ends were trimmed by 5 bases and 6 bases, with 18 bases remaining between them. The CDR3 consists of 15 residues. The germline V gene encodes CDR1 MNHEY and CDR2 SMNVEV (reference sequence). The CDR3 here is CASSRSVELADTQYF. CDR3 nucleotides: TGTGCCAGCAGTAGGAGCGTAGAGCTGGCGGATACGCAGTATTTT.

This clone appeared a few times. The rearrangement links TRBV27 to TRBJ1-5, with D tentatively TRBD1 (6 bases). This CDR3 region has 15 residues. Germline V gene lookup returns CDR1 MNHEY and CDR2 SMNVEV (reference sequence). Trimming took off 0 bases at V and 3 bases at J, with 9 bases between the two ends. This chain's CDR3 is CASSLSGGPNQPQHF. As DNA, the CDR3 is TGTGCCAGCAGTTTATCGGGGGGGCCCAATCAGCCCCAGCATTTT.

CDR3 region: CASSRAQGNEKLFF. The CDR3 nucleotides read TGTGCCAGCTCCCGCGCACAGGGCAATGAAAAACTGTTTTTT. The chain joins TRBV18 to TRBJ1-4; TRBD1 is a possible D gene (6 bases). The CDR3 spans 14 residues. Trimming removed 6 bases from V and 5 bases from J, with 13 bases in between. Germline V gene data show CDR1 as KGHSH and CDR2 as LQKENI. Filled out from reference TRBV18 and TRBJ1-4, the complete variable domain reads NAGVMQNPRHLVRRRGQEARLRCSPMKGHSHVYWYRQLPEEGLKFMVYLQKENIIDESGMPKERFSAEFPKEGPSILRIQQVVRGDSAAYFCASSRAQGNEKLFFGSGTQLSVL.

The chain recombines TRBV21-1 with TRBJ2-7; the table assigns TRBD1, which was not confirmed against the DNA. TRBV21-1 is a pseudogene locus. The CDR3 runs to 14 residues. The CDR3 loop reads CASSGQGQLYEQYF. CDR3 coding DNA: TGTGCCAGCAGCGGACAGGGACAGCTTTACGAGCAGTACTTC.

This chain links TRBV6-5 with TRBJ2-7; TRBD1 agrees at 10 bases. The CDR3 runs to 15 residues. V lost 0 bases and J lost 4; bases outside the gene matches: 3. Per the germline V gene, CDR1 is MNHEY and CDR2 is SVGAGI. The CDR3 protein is CASSYSRDRGYEQYF. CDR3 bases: TGTGCCAGCAGTTACTCCCGGGACAGGGGATACGAGCAGTACTTC.

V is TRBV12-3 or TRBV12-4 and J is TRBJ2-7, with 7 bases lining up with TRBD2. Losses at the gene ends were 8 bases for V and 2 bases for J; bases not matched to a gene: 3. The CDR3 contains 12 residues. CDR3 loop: CASGEGPYEQYF. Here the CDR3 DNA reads TGTGCCAGCGGGGAGGGGCCCTACGAGCAGTACTTC.

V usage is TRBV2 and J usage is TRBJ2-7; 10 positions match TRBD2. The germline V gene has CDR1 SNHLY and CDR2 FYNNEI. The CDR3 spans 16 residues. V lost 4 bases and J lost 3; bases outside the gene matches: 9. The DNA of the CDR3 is TGTGCCAGCAGTGGTGCGGGACTAGCGCTGGTCTACGAGCAGTACTTC. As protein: CASSGAGLALVYEQYF.

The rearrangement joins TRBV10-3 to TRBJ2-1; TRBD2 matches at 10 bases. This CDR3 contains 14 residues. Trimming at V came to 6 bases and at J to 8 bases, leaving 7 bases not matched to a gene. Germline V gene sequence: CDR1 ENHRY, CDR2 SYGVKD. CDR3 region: CAIRSGRAEHEQFF. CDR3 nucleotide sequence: TGTGCCATCAGGAGCGGGAGGGCCGAGCATGAGCAGTTCTTC.

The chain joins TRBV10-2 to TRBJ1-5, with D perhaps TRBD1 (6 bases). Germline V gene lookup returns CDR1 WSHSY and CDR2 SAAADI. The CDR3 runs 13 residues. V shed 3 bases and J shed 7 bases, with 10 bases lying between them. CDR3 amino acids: CASSENRAQPQHF. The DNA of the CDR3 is TGCGCCAGCAGTGAAAACAGGGCGCAGCCCCAGCATTTT.

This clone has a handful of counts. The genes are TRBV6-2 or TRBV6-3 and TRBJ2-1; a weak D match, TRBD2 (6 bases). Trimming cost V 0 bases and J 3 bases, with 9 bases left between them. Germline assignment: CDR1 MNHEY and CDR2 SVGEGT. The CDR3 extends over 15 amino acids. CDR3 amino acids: CASSYSGGGYNEQFF. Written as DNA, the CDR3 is TGTGCCAGCAGTTACTCGGGAGGTGGCTACAATGAGCAGTTCTTC.

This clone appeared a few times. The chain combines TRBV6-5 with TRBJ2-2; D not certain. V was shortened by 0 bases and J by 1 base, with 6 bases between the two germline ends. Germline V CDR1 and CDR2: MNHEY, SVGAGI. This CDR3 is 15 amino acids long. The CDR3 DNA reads TGTGCCAGCAGTTACTCGGCGGAGAACACCGGGGAGCTGTTTTTT. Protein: CASSYSAENTGELFF.

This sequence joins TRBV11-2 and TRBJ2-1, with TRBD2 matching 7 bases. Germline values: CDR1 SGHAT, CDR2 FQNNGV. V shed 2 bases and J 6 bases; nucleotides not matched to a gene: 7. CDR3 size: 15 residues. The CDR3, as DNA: TGTGCCAGCAGCTTATCGGCGGGAGAGACCAATGAGCAGTTCTTC. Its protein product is CASSLSAGETNEQFF. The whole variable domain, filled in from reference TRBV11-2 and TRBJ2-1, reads EAGVAQSPRYKIIEKRQSVAFWCNPISGHATLYWYQQILGQGPKLLIQFQNNGVVDDSQLPKDRFSAERLKGVDSTLKIQPAKLEDSAVYLCASSLSAGETNEQFFGPGTRLTVL.

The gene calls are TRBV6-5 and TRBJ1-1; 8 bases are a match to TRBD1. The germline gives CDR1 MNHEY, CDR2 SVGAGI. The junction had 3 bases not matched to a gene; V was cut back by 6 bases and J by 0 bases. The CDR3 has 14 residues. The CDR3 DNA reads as TGTGCCAGCAGAGAGACAGGGGTGAACACTGAAGCTTTCTTT. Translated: CASRETGVNTEAFF.

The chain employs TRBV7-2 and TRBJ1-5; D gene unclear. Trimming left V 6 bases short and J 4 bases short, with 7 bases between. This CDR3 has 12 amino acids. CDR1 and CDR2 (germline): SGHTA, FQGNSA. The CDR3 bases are TGTGCCAGCAGTCGTCAGAATCAGCCCCAGCATTTT. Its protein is CASSRQNQPQHF.

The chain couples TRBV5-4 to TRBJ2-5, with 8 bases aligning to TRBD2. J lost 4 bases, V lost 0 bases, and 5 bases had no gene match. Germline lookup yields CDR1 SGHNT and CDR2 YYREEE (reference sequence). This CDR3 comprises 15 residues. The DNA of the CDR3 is TGTGCCAGCAGCTTGGCGGGGGGGGATCTAGAGACCCAGTACTTC. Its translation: CASSLAGGDLETQYF.

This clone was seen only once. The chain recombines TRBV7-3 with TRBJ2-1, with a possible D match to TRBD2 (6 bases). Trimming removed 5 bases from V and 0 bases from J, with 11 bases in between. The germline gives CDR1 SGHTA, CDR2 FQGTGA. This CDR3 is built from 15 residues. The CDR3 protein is CASSRAGSSYNEQFF. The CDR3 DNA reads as TGTGCCAGCAGCCGGGCGGGGAGCTCCTACAATGAGCAGTTCTTC.

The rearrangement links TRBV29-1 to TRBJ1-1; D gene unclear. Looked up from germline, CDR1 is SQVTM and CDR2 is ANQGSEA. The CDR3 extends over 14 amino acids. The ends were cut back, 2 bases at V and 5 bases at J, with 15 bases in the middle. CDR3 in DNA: TGCAGCGTTGAACCGCATGGAGGGCGGACTGAAGCTTTCTTT. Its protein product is CSVEPHGGRTEAFF.

The CDR3 is CSSIRGRNEQFF. The CDR3 coding sequence is TGCAGCTCGATCAGGGGGCGGAATGAGCAGTTCTTC. This chain connects TRBV29-1 to TRBJ2-1; 8 positions agree with TRBD1. The V segment lost 8 bases and the J segment 7 bases; nucleotides outside the gene matches: 7. CDR1 and CDR2 (germline): SQVTM, ANQGSEA. CDR3 size: 12 residues.

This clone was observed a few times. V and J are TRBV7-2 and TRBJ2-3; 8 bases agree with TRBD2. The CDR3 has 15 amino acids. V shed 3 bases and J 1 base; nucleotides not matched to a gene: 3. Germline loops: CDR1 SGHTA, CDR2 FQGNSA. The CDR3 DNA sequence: TGTGCCAGCAGCTTTAGCGGGGAGGGCACAGATACGCAGTATTTT. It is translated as CASSFSGEGTDTQYF.

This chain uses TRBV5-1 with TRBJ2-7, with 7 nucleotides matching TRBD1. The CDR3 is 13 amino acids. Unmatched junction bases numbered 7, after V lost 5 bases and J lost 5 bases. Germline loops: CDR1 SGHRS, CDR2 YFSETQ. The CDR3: CASRPGQQDEQYF. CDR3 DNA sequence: TGCGCCAGCAGACCGGGACAGCAAGACGAGCAGTACTTC.

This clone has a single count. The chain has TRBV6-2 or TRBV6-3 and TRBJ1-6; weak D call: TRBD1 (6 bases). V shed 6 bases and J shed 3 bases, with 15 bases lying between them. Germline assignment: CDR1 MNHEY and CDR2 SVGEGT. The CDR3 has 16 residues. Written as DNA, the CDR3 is TGTGCCAGCAGCTGGGCCCGGACAGACTATAATTCACCCCTCCACTTT. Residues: CASSWARTDYNSPLHF.

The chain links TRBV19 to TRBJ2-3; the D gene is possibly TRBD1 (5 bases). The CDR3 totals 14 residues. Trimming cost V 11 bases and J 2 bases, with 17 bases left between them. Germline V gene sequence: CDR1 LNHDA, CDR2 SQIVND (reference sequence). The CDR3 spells CASRAGLYTDTQYF. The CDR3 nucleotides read TGTGCCTCTCGGGCAGGGCTGTACACAGATACGCAGTATTTT.

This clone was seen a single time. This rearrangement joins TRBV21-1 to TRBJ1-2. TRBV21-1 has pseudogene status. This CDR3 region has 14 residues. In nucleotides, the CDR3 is TGTGCCAGCAGCAAGTCGGCCGGGTCCTATGGCTACACCTTC. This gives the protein CASSKSAGSYGYTF.